The 25 T cell receptor beta chains reported below all come from one sample, sequenced in a study of identical twins. TCRdb analysed the 5' RACE reads with MiXCR anew, one entry per CDR3 protein. This sample has 1.5 million to 2 million distinct CDR3 sequences, with 32% found just once. The sequencing sample was made of cord blood. All receptors derive from a newborn girl in good health.

This clonotype was found a few times. CDR3 loop: CASSDSPGQPQHF. The CDR3 region has the DNA TGTGCCAGCAGTGACTCACCAGGTCAGCCCCAGCATTTT. The chain is built from TRBV6-4 and TRBJ1-5; D is undetermined. The CDR3 sequence is 13 residues long. CDR1 is MRHNA and CDR2 is SNTAGT in the germline V gene. V was cut by 0 bases and J by 6 bases, with 6 bases left in between.

This clonotype was detected only a few times. The rearrangement uses TRBV4-2 and TRBJ2-3, with TRBD2 matching 12 bases. The germline CDR1 and CDR2 sequences are LGHNA and YNFKEQ. CDR3 length equals 19 residues. J lost 3 bases, V lost 2 bases, and 12 bases had no gene match. The DNA for the CDR3 is TGTGCCAGCAGCCAACCTTGGCTACTAGCGGGAGGAGGTACAGATACGCAGTATTTT. The encoded protein is CASSQPWLLAGGGTDTQYF.

The chain recombines TRBV4-2 with TRBJ2-1; TRBD2 aligns across 11 bases. This CDR3 has 15 amino acids. Germline CDR1 is LGHNA and CDR2 is YNFKEQ. Trimming removed 1 base from V and 9 bases from J; junction bases left unmatched: 5. The CDR3 region is CASSQGLAGFGEQFF. CDR3 DNA sequence: TGTGCCAGCAGCCAAGGACTAGCGGGGTTCGGTGAGCAGTTCTTC.

Regarding this clonotype: A read error may account for a junction end that differs from germline. The chain combines TRBV28 with TRBJ2-1; 7 bases fit TRBD1. Germline CDR1 MDHEN, CDR2 SYDVKM. The CDR3 runs to 17 residues. For the CDR3, the DNA is TGTGCCAGCAGTAGACCTCGACAGGGAATGGGTTACAATAAGCAGTTCTTC. Translation: CASSRPRQGMGYNKQFF.

Notes on this clonotype: A much bigger clone sits one base away, suggesting this may be a read error. V usage is TRBV4-2 and J usage is TRBJ1-6; 9 bases map to TRBD1. J gave up 11 bases and V 1 base, and 9 bases lay outside the gene matches. Germline V CDR1 and CDR2: LGHNA, YNFKEQ. This CDR3 region has 16 residues. The CDR3 loop reads CASSQVHRGQNPPLHF. The CDR3 DNA is TGTGCCAGCAGCCAAGTTCACAGGGGGCAGAATCCACCCCTCCACTTT.

This chain joins TRBV20-1 and TRBJ2-1; perhaps D is TRBD1 or TRBD2 (5 bases each). The ends were cut back, 7 bases at V and 8 bases at J, with 18 bases in the middle. The CDR3 length is 13 residues. Germline V lookup: CDR1 DFQATT, CDR2 SNEGSKA (reference sequence). This CDR3 is CSDRSGACHEQFF. The CDR3 bases are TGCAGTGACCGATCCGGGGCTTGCCATGAGCAGTTCTTC.

This clonotype was found a few times. The chain links TRBV20-1 to TRBJ1-2, with 8 bases aligning to TRBD1. Germline loops: CDR1 DFQATT, CDR2 SNEGSKA (reference sequence). This CDR3 is 13 amino acids long. J was trimmed by 5 bases and V by 7 bases; bases with no gene match: 9. Here the CDR3 DNA reads TGCAGTGTTCATGACAGGGGAGGATATGGCTACACCTTC. As protein: CSVHDRGGYGYTF.

The V gene is TRBV27, the J gene TRBJ1-5, with D possibly being TRBD1 (5 bases). The germline gives CDR1 MNHEY, CDR2 SMNVEV (reference sequence). CDR3 length: 16 residues. The ends were cut back, 3 bases at V and 2 bases at J, with 14 bases in the middle. The CDR3 loop is CASSFRGRGRNQPQHF. For the CDR3, the DNA is TGTGCCAGCAGTTTCCGGGGGAGGGGACGCAATCAGCCCCAGCATTTT.

This clonotype came up a few times. V is TRBV4-1 and J is TRBJ2-7; TRBD1 might be the D (6 bases). This CDR3 is 15 amino acids long. Trimming removed 1 base from V and 3 bases from J, with 13 bases in between. Germline-derived CDR1 and CDR2 are MGHRA and YSYEKL. The CDR3 region is CASSQGGQGNYEQYF. The CDR3, as DNA: TGCGCCAGCAGCCAAGGAGGCCAGGGGAACTACGAGCAGTACTTC.

The gene calls are TRBV12-3 or TRBV12-4 and TRBJ1-2; possibly TRBD1 for D (6 bases). There are 15 residues in the CDR3. The V end lost 7 bases, the J end lost 5 bases, and 20 bases lay between the germline ends. CDR3 in DNA: TGTGCCAGCACCACGCCCGGGACAAGGAAATATGGCTACACCTTC. Translated, it gives CASTTPGTRKYGYTF.

This clonotype has only a few counts. V is TRBV12-3 or TRBV12-4 and J is TRBJ2-7; TRBD2 matches 8 bases. V lost 5 bases, J lost 3 bases, and 9 bases stayed unmatched. The CDR3 is 15 residues long. CDR3 sequence (DNA): TGTGCCAGCAGTCCCCCTTTCGGGAGGGTCTACGAGCAGTACTTC. Protein product: CASSPPFGRVYEQYF.

This clonotype was counted a few times. The rearrangement links TRBV5-1 to TRBJ2-3, with 8 bases that match TRBD2. J was trimmed by 11 bases and V by 4 bases; bases with no gene match: 6. The CDR3 sequence is 12 residues long. The V gene's germline CDR1 is SGHRS and CDR2 YFSETQ. DNA for the CDR3: TGCGCCAGCAGCCCAGGGACTAGTCAGCAGTATTTT. Translating it yields CASSPGTSQQYF.

This clonotype was seen a few times. The J gene is TRBJ2-1, the V gene TRBV27; maybe TRBD2 (6 bases). The V end was cut by 5 bases, the J end by 7 bases, with 12 bases between. The germline V gene encodes CDR1 MNHEY and CDR2 SMNVEV (reference sequence). This CDR3 is 13 amino acids long. The CDR3 nucleotides are TGTGCCAGCAGTAGGAGGGCCGAAAATGAGCAGTTCTTC. This encodes CASSRRAENEQFF.

The chain has TRBV2 and TRBJ2-6; the D gene is possibly TRBD1 (6 bases). This CDR3 region has 16 residues. V lost 2 bases and J 1 base, leaving 9 bases between the germline ends. CDR1 and CDR2 (germline): SNHLY, FYNNEI. The CDR3 here is CASSEWGQSGANVLTF. The CDR3 coding sequence is TGTGCCAGCAGTGAATGGGGACAATCTGGGGCCAACGTCCTGACTTTC.

The DNA of the CDR3 is TGTGCCAGCAGCTGGGACCTCTCCTACAATGAGCAGTTCTTC. It translates to CASSWDLSYNEQFF. The chain carries TRBV7-2 and TRBJ2-1, with D perhaps assigned TRBD1 or TRBD2 (5 bases each). Germline values: CDR1 SGHTA, CDR2 FQGNSA. The V end lost 4 bases, the J end lost 0 bases, and 7 bases lay between the germline ends. The CDR3 is made up of 14 amino acids.

J is TRBJ2-2 and V is TRBV12-3 or TRBV12-4; D might be TRBD1 or TRBD2, each matching 5 bases. V gave up 6 bases and J gave up 1 base, with 12 bases separating them. CDR3 size: 15 residues. The CDR3 protein is CASRSGRMNTGELFF. The DNA of the CDR3 is TGTGCCAGCAGATCGGGACGGATGAACACCGGGGAGCTGTTTTTT.

This clonotype was counted only a few times. This chain uses TRBV4-2 with TRBJ2-7, with D perhaps TRBD2 (6 bases). The CDR3 totals 15 residues. Germline values: CDR1 LGHNA, CDR2 YNFKEQ. V was trimmed by 1 base and J by 4 bases, leaving 14 bases between them. CDR3: CASSQGGGKAYEQYF. For the CDR3, the DNA is TGTGCCAGCAGCCAAGGTGGGGGGAAGGCGTACGAGCAGTACTTC.

The chain employs TRBV24-1 and TRBJ2-7; 12 nucleotides agree with TRBD1. Germline V gene sequence: CDR1 KGHDR, CDR2 SFDVKD. This CDR3 comprises 15 residues. The V gene end was trimmed by 3 bases and the J gene end by 7 bases; junction bases not matched to a gene: 6. The CDR3 region has the DNA TGTGCCACCAGTGATGTGGGGACAGGGGGCAATGAGCAGTACTTC. Its protein product is CATSDVGTGGNEQYF.

J is TRBJ2-1 and V is TRBV5-1; D unclear. The CDR3 spans 15 residues. With 4 bases removed from V and 4 bases from J, the gap between germline ends came to 15 bases. Germline V gene sequence: CDR1 SGHRS, CDR2 YFSETQ. CDR3 sequence: CASSEALNGYNEQFF. CDR3 nucleotides: TGCGCCAGCAGCGAAGCCCTAAATGGGTACAATGAGCAGTTCTTC.

The CDR3 DNA reads as TGTGCCAGCAGCTTCAGTCCTTCGGGGGGGGGCACAGATACGCAGTATTTT. Amino acid sequence: CASSFSPSGGGTDTQYF. The genes are TRBV7-2 and TRBJ2-3; TRBD2 aligns across 8 bases. CDR3 length: 17 amino acids. V was clipped by 3 bases and J by 1 base; unmatched bases: 9. The germline V gene has CDR1 SGHTA and CDR2 FQGNSA.

This rearrangement joins TRBV20-1 to TRBJ1-5, with 9 bases lining up with TRBD1. This CDR3 region has 13 residues. V dropped 6 bases and J dropped 7; count of bases not matched to a gene: 7. CDR1 and CDR2 from the germline V gene are DFQATT and SNEGSKA (reference sequence). CDR3 in amino acids: CSAEDRGRQPQHF. CDR3 nucleotide sequence: TGCAGTGCGGAGGACAGGGGTAGACAGCCCCAGCATTTT.

V usage is TRBV6-1 and J usage is TRBJ2-3; possibly TRBD1 or TRBD2 for D (6 bases each). From germline, CDR1 is MNHNS and CDR2 SASEGT. The CDR3 is 13 residues long. Trimming took off 7 bases at V and 3 bases at J, with 11 bases between the two ends. In DNA form, the CDR3 reads TGTGCCAGCATTTGGAGGGGGACAGATACGCAGTATTTT. Its protein is CASIWRGTDTQYF.

The gene calls are TRBV11-2 and TRBJ2-7, with D uncertain. The CDR3 runs to 15 residues. Germline V gene data show CDR1 as SGHAT and CDR2 as FQNNGV. The V end was cut by 1 base, the J end by 1 base, with 11 bases between. CDR3 protein: CASSLGLPKSYEQYF. The CDR3 nucleotides read TGTGCCAGCAGCTTAGGGCTACCCAAATCCTACGAGCAGTACTTC.

This clonotype was seen a few times. The chain combines TRBV5-1 with TRBJ2-5, with 12 bases identical to TRBD2. The DNA end is a closer match to TRBJ2-7, so the J assignment may be wrong. The CDR3 sequence is 14 residues long. CDR1 is SGHRS, CDR2 YFSETQ, per germline. The CDR3 loop is CASSLPSGRDEQYF. CDR3 DNA: TGCGCCAGCAGCCTACCTAGCGGGAGGGACGAGCAGTACTTC.

This chain connects TRBV18 to TRBJ2-3, with no clear D. Germline-derived CDR1 and CDR2 are KGHSH and LQKENI. The CDR3 is 15 residues long. V shed 6 bases and J shed 2 bases, with 15 bases lying between them. CDR3 nucleotide sequence: TGTGCCAGCTCGGGTGGCAGGACGATCACAGATACGCAGTATTTT. As protein: CASSGGRTITDTQYF.